This T cell receptor (beta chain) was sequenced during a study of memory CD4+ T cells and cytomegalovirus serostatus. Only in-frame clones appear in the TCRdb table, and some are missing; sequencing was by immunoSEQ multiplex PCR. Here the sample spans some 44,000 clones, 78% being singletons. Losses at the gene ends were 5 bases for V and 6 bases for J; bases not matched to a gene: 8. The germline V gene encodes CDR1 SGHAT and CDR2 FQNNGV. The CDR3 is made up of 15 amino acids. Single viable CD3+CD4+CD8-CD45RO+ cells were sorted as the memory CD4+ T cells. The specimen sequenced was memory CD4+ T cells from blood. The chain is built from TRBV11-2 and TRBJ2-1, with 9 bases matching TRBD1. This TCR was recovered from an adult in good health and CMV-seronegative. The CDR3 protein is CASSRGTGGRNEQFF. The CDR3 DNA is TGTGCCAGCAGCCGGGGCACAGGGGGCCGCAATGAGCAGTTCTTC.